Sequencing of this T cell receptor (beta chain) was carried out in a study of shared T cell receptors in the human thymus. The CDR3 is 16 amino acids. CDR1 and CDR2 from the germline V gene are SGHDT and YYEEEE. V trimming: 7 bases; J trimming: 0 bases; junction bases outside the gene matches: 10. Method: immunoSEQ multiplex PCR; TCRdb's copy keeps in-frame clones and lacks some. This sample yields 500,000 to 550,000 clones, of which about four fifths are seen a single time; around 0.013% belongs to the top ten. These data are also associated with another study on human thymus T cells.

The sequencing sample was made of thymocytes. This clonotype originated in a boy younger than two with a congenital heart defect. The chain recombines TRBV5-6 with TRBJ2-3; 8 positions match TRBD2. In DNA, the CDR3 is TGTGCCAGCTCTCCGAGCGGGAGATTGAGCACAGATACGCAGTATTTT. It specifies CASSPSGRLSTDTQYF. Looking up the rest from reference TRBV5-6 and TRBJ2-3 gives the full variable domain: DAGVTQSPTHLIKTRGQQVTLRCSPKSGHDTVSWYQQALGQGPQFIFQYYEEEERQRGNFPDRFSGHQFPNYSSELNVNALLLGDSALYLCASSPSGRLSTDTQYFGPGTRLTVL.